This T cell receptor beta chain is from a study of memory CD4+ T cells and cytomegalovirus serostatus. Original processing methods: After removing out-of-frame reads, approximately 2.2 million distinct TCRbeta sequences remained. Method: immunoSEQ multiplex PCR; TCRdb's copy keeps in-frame clones and lacks some. V, J and clone size were drawn from that table, and D and trimming were deduced from the DNA. The data show about 44,000 clones, with over 65% seen just once and less than 2.5% held by the top ten. The sort gate was single viable CD3+CD4+CD8-CD45RO+ cells for memory CD4+ T cells. This TCR came from an adult in good health and CMV-seronegative. Sample: memory CD4+ T cells from blood.

CDR3 sequence (DNA): TGTGCCAGCAAATTCGGCAGGGGATATAGCAATCAGCCCCAGCATTTT. It translates to CASKFGRGYSNQPQHF. J is TRBJ1-5 and V is TRBV2; weak D call: TRBD1 (6 bases). This CDR3 is 16 amino acids long. The V and J ends lost 7 bases and 0 bases respectively, with 16 bases between them. Germline CDR1 is SNHLY and CDR2 is FYNNEI. Full variable domain (missing parts from reference TRBV2 and TRBJ1-5): EPEVTQTPSHQVTQMGQEVILRCVPISNHLYFYWYRQILGQKVEFLVSFYNNEISEKSEIFDDQFSVERPDGSNFTLKIRSTKLEDSAMYFCASKFGRGYSNQPQHFGDGTRLSIL.